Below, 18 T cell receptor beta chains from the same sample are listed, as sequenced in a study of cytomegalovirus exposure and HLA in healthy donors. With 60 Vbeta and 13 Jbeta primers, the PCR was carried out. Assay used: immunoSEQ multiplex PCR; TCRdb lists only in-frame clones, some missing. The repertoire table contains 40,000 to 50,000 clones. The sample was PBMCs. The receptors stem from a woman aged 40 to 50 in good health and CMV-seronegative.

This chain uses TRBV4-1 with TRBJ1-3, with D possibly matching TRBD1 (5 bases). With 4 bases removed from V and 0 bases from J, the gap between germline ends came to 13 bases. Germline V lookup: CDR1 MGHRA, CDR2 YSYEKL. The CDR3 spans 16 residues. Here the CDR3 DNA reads TGCGCCAGCAGCCTAGACGGGGGAGCCTCTGGAAACACCATATATTTT. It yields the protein CASSLDGGASGNTIYF.

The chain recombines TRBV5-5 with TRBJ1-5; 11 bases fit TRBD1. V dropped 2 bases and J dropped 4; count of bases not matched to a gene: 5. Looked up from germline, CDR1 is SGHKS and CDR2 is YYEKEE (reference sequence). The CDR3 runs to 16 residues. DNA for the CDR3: TGTGCCAGCAGCTTCGAGCGGGACAGGGGGAATCAGCCCCAGCATTTT. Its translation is CASSFERDRGNQPQHF.

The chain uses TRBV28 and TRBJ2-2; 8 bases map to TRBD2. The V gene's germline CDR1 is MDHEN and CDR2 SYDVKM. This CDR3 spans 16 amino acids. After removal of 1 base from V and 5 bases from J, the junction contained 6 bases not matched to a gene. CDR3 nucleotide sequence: TGTGCCAGCAGTTTATTAAATGGCGGGAGGACCGGGGAGCTGTTTTTT. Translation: CASSLLNGGRTGELFF. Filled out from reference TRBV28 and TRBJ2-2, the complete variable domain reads DVKVTQSSRYLVKRTGEKVFLECVQDMDHENMFWYRQDPGLGLRLIYFSYDVKMKEKGDIPEGYSVSREKKERFSLILESASTNQTSMYLCASSLLNGGRTGELFFGEGSRLTVL.

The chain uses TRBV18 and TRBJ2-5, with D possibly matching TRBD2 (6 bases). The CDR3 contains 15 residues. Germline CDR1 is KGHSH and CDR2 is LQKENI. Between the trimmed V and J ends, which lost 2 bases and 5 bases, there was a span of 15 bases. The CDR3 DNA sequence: TGTGCCAGCTCACCAATGGGCATTGCGGGGGAGACCCAGTACTTC. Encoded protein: CASSPMGIAGETQYF.

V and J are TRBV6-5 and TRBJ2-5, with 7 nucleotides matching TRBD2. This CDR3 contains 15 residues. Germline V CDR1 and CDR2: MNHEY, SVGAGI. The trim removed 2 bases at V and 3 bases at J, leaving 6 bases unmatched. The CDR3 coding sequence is TGTGCCAGCAGTTACAGGCAGGGAGGGGAAGAGACCCAGTACTTC. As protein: CASSYRQGGEETQYF.

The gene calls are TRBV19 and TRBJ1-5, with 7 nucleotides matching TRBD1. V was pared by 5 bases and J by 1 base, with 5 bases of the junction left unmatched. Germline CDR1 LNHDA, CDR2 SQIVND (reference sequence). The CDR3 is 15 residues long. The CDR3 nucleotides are TGTGCCAGTAGTGAAACACAGGGGAGCAATCAGCCCCAGCATTTT. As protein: CASSETQGSNQPQHF.

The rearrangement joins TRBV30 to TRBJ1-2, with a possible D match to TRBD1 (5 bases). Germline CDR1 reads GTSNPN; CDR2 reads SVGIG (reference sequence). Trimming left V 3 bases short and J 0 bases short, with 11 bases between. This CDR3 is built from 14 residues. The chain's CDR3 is CAWRRDSPNYGYTF. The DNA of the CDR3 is TGTGCCTGGAGAAGAGACAGCCCTAACTATGGCTACACCTTC.

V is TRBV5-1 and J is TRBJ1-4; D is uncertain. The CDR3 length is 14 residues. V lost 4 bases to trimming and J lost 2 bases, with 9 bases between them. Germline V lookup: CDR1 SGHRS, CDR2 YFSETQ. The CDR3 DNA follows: TGCGCCAGCAGCCCCTCCGGGACTAATGAAAAACTGTTTTTT. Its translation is CASSPSGTNEKLFF.

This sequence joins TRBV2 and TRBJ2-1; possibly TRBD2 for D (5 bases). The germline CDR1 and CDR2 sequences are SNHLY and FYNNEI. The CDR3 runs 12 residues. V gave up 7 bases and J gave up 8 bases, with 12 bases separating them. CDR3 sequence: CASKRDGDEQFF. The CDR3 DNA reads TGTGCCAGCAAACGTGACGGGGATGAGCAGTTCTTC.

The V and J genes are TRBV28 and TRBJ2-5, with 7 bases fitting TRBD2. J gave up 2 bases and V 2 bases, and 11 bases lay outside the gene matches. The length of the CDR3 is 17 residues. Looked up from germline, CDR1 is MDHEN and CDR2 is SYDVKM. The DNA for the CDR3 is TGTGCCAGCAGTTTAGTTTTGGGGGAGGGTAAACAAGAGACCCAGTACTTC. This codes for CASSLVLGEGKQETQYF.

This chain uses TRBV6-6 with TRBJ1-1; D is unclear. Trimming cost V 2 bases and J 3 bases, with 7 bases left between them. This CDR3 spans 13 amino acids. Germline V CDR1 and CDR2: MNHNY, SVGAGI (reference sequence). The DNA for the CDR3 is TGTGCCAGCAGTTACCCCGGTGACACTGAAGCTTTCTTT. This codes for CASSYPGDTEAFF.

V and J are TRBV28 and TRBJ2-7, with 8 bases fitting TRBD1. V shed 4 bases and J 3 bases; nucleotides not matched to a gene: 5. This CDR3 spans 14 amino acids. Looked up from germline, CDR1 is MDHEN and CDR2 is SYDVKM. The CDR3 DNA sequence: TGTGCCAGCAGTTCTGGACAGGGATTCTACGAGCAGTACTTC. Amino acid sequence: CASSSGQGFYEQYF.

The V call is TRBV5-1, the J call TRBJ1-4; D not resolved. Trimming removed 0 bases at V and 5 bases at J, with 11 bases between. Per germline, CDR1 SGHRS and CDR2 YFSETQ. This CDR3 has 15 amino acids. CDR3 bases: TGCGCCAGCAGCTTGGGGACGGGGTTCAATGAAAAACTGTTTTTT. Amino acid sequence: CASSLGTGFNEKLFF.

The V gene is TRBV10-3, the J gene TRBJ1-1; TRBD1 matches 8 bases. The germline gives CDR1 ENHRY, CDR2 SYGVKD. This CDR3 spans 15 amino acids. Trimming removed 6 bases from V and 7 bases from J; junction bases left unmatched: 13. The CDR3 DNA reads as TGTGCCATCAGGAATACAGGACAGGGTTCGGATGAAGCTTTCTTT. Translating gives CAIRNTGQGSDEAFF.

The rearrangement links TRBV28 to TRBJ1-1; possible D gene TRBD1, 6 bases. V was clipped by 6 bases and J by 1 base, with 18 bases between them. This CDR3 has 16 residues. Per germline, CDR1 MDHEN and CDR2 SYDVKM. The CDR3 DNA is TGTGCCAGCAGGGCACACCCCGCCAGGGGGAACACTGAAGCTTTCTTT. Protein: CASRAHPARGNTEAFF.

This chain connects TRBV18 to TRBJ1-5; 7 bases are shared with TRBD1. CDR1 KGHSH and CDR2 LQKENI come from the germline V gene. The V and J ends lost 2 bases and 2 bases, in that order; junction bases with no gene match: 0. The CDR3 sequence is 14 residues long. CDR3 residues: CASSPDRGNQPQHF. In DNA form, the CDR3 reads TGTGCCAGCTCACCAGACAGGGGCAATCAGCCCCAGCATTTT.

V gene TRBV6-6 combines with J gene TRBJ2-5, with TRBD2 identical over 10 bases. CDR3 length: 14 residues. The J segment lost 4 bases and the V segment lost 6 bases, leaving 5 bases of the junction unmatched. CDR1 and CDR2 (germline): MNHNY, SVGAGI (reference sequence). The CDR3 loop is CASSGTSATETQYF. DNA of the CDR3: TGTGCCAGCAGCGGGACTAGCGCGACAGAGACCCAGTACTTC.

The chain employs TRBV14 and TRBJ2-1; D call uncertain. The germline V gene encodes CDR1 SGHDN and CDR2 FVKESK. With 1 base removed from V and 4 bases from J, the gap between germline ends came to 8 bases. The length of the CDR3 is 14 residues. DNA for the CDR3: TGTGCCAGCAGCCAAGTTAGTGGTTACAATGAGCAGTTCTTC. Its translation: CASSQVSGYNEQFF.